Sequencing of this TCR beta chain was carried out in a study of OX40 agonist ivuxolimab in advanced cancers. Any history of autoimmune disease or systemic immunosuppression disqualified patients. Libraries were prepared by immunoSEQ multiplex PCR; TCRdb keeps only in-frame clonotypes and omits some of them. The sample shows about 82,000 clones, 85% to 90% of them seen only once. Germline V gene sequence: CDR1 SGHRS, CDR2 YFSETQ. With 0 bases removed from V and 0 bases from J, the gap between germline ends came to 11 bases. The CDR3 is made up of 16 amino acids. V and J are TRBV5-1 and TRBJ2-3; D perhaps matches TRBD1 (6 bases). The clonotype was recovered from an adult with an advanced solid tumor such as melanoma, head and neck, liver or kidney cancer. The sample in question was CD4+ or CD8+ T cells sorted from blood, obtained in a trial of the OX40 agonist ivuxolimab. The chain's CDR3 is CASSLVRTVSTDTQYF. CDR3 coding DNA: TGCGCCAGCAGCTTGGTTCGGACAGTCAGCACAGATACGCAGTATTTT.